The text below deals with one T cell receptor beta chain. What antigen it recognizes has not been identified. One base away there is no much larger clone; base qualities are not given. These data are taken from a study of T cell changes during pregnancy in multiple sclerosis (dated by TCRdb to between 2018 and 2021). For context, the study as a whole: In women with multiple sclerosis, the researchers looked at how the T cell repertoire shifted as pregnancy progressed.

The CDR3 contains 11 residues, cysteine and phenylalanine counted. Solely the CDR3 DNA is kept, with 33 bases framed from the first base. V is pared back by 8 bases and J by 1 base, with 8 bases lying between the germline termini. Looking up the germline V gene (reference sequence) yields CDR1 GTSNPN and CDR2 SVGIG. The library came from the immunoSEQ multiplex PCR assay. TCRdb provides this immuneACCESS table in a form limited to in-frame rearrangements. Some clones are lacking; in checked studies, under half of them reflect an unresolved V gene, and why the rest are absent is not known. The sample table shows 40,000 or so clones, and about 88% are seen once. The ten largest clones take up 6% to 7.5% of the sample.

This sequence was found in a female donor with multiple sclerosis, enrolled in a pregnancy study. This specimen was CD8+ T cells from peripheral blood mononuclear cells, taken in the third trimester of pregnancy. The receptor chain draws on TRBV30 and TRBJ1-1, with the identity of the D gene unclear. The DNA sequence is as follows: TGTGCCGGGGAGAGGAACACTGAAGCTTTCTTT. This translates into CAGERNTEAFF.